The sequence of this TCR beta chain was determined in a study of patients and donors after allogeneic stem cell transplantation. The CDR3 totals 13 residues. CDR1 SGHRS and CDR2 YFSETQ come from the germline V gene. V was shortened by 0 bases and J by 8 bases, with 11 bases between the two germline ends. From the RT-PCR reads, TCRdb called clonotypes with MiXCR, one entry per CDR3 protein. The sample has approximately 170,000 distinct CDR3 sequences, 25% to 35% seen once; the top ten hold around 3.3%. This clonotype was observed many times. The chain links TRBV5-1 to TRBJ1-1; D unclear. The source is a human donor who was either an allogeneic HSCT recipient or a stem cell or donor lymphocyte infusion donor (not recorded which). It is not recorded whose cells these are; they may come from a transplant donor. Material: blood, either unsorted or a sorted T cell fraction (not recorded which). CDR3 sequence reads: CASSLAVTAEAFF. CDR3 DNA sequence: TGCGCCAGCAGCTTGGCAGTTACGGCAGAAGCTTTCTTT.